This passage covers 29 T cell receptor beta chains from one sample sequenced in a study of cytomegalovirus exposure and HLA in healthy donors. The PCR was carried out with 60 Vbeta primers and 13 Jbeta primers. Using immunoSEQ multiplex PCR, the repertoire was profiled, and TCRdb retains in-frame clones only, with some absent. The table records about 240,000 clones, over 75% of them present only once. The sequenced sample was PBMCs. The receptors were sampled from a boy under 18 in good health and CMV-seronegative.

Comment on this clone: This same CDR3 is encoded by further DNA sequences in the sample. The genes are TRBV27 and TRBJ1-1; D is undetermined. With 3 bases removed from V and 4 bases from J, the gap between germline ends came to 6 bases. The CDR3 runs to 12 residues. The germline V gene encodes CDR1 MNHEY and CDR2 SMNVEV (reference sequence). The CDR3: CASSFRGTEAFF. The CDR3, as DNA: TGTGCCAGCAGTTTTAGAGGCACTGAAGCTTTCTTT.

The table lists this clone with a few counts. The genes are TRBV5-6 and TRBJ1-5; 8 bases fit TRBD1. CDR1 is SGHDT, CDR2 YYEEEE, per germline. This CDR3 spans 12 amino acids. V lost 4 bases to trimming and J lost 8 bases; unmatched junction nucleotides: 2. CDR3 residues: CASSHRGEPQHF. CDR3 nucleotide sequence: TGTGCCAGCAGCCACAGGGGGGAGCCCCAGCATTTT.

This clone was observed once. The chain is built from TRBV10-1 and TRBJ1-2; maybe TRBD1 (6 bases). The germline V and J ends were trimmed by 6 bases and 4 bases, with 24 bases remaining between them. Germline V CDR1 and CDR2: WNHNN, SYGVQD (reference sequence). CDR3 size: 17 residues. The CDR3 bases are TGCGCCAGCAGACGGACCAGACAGGCTAAACGGCTCTATGGCTACACCTTC. Translated, it gives CASRRTRQAKRLYGYTF.

This chain uses TRBV30 with TRBJ1-2, with D maybe TRBD1 (6 bases). V was shortened by 0 bases and J by 1 base, with 9 bases between the two germline ends. The CDR3 extends over 14 amino acids. Germline V CDR1 and CDR2: GTSNPN, SVGIG (reference sequence). Here the CDR3 reads CAWSVGQSNYGYTF. The CDR3 nucleotides read TGTGCCTGGAGTGTAGGACAGAGTAACTATGGCTACACCTTC.

This clone has a single count. The rearrangement links TRBV7-9 to TRBJ1-2; D is possibly TRBD1 (5 bases). Trimming shortened V by 5 bases and J by 3 bases, and 22 bases separated the two germline ends. The CDR3 is made up of 17 amino acids. The germline V gene has CDR1 SEHNR and CDR2 FQNEAQ (reference sequence). CDR3 sequence reads: CASSLSEFAGNDYGYTF. The CDR3 DNA reads TGTGCCAGCAGCCTCAGTGAGTTTGCAGGGAACGACTATGGCTACACCTTC.

CDR3 in DNA: TGCGCCAGCAGCCATACGTTGGCAGCGGAGACCCAGTACTTC. Translation: CASSHTLAAETQYF. V usage is TRBV4-1 and J usage is TRBJ2-5; D uncertain. Germline values: CDR1 MGHRA, CDR2 YSYEKL. This CDR3 spans 14 amino acids. With 3 bases removed from V and 5 bases from J, the gap between germline ends came to 13 bases.

This clone was seen a handful of times. The chain combines TRBV6-6 with TRBJ1-3; 7 bases are shared with TRBD1. The V gene end was trimmed by 7 bases and the J gene end by 7 bases; junction bases not matched to a gene: 10. Germline CDR1 reads MNHNY; CDR2 reads SVGAGI (reference sequence). The CDR3 consists of 14 residues. The CDR3 DNA sequence: TGTGCCAGCACCCACAGGGGAATGGGGAACACCATATATTTT. Its protein product is CASTHRGMGNTIYF.

The gene calls are TRBV4-1 and TRBJ2-7, with TRBD2 as a possible D gene (6 bases). This CDR3 has 14 amino acids. V dropped 0 bases and J dropped 7 bases, with 13 bases sitting between them. Germline CDR1 MGHRA, CDR2 YSYEKL. The CDR3 here is CASSQEWRAGEQYF. CDR3 sequence (DNA): TGCGCCAGCAGCCAAGAATGGCGGGCGGGGGAGCAGTACTTC.

The V call is TRBV2, the J call TRBJ2-5, with TRBD1 matching 7 bases. Germline values: CDR1 SNHLY, CDR2 FYNNEI. CDR3 length: 14 residues. V lost 6 bases to trimming and J lost 4 bases; unmatched junction nucleotides: 8. CDR3 bases: TGTGCCAGCAGCCCTGACAGGGCGGGAGAGACCCAGTACTTC. Translated, it gives CASSPDRAGETQYF. Variable domain in full (rest from reference TRBV2 and TRBJ2-5): EPEVTQTPSHQVTQMGQEVILRCVPISNHLYFYWYRQILGQKVEFLVSFYNNEISEKSEIFDDQFSVERPDGSNFTLKIRSTKLEDSAMYFCASSPDRAGETQYFGPGTRLLVL.

The rearrangement joins TRBV30 to TRBJ1-1; 7 nucleotides line up with TRBD1. V shed 4 bases and J 4 bases; nucleotides not matched to a gene: 6. Per germline, CDR1 GTSNPN and CDR2 SVGIG (reference sequence). There are 13 residues in the CDR3. CDR3 in amino acids: CAWNTQGGTEAFF. DNA for the CDR3: TGTGCCTGGAATACTCAGGGGGGCACTGAAGCTTTCTTT.

The rearrangement uses TRBV27 and TRBJ2-7; TRBD1 aligns across 9 bases. The CDR3 consists of 15 residues. From germline, CDR1 is MNHEY and CDR2 SMNVEV (reference sequence). V lost 6 bases to trimming and J lost 6 bases; unmatched junction nucleotides: 12. This chain's CDR3 is CASRSPGQGFPEQYF. CDR3 bases: TGTGCCAGCAGAAGTCCGGGACAGGGATTTCCCGAGCAGTACTTC.

This clone was recorded once. This rearrangement joins TRBV30 to TRBJ2-7; D is perhaps TRBD1 (6 bases). Germline lookup yields CDR1 GTSNPN and CDR2 SVGIG (reference sequence). The CDR3 is 15 residues long. Deletions cut 4 bases from V and 5 bases from J, with 21 bases between. The CDR3 coding sequence is TGTGCCTGGACTTTCGGCGTGTCAGAGGGGGACGAGCAGTACTTC. It translates to CAWTFGVSEGDEQYF.

This chain links TRBV5-8 with TRBJ2-1, with 14 bases matching TRBD2. Unmatched junction bases numbered 6, after V lost 4 bases and J lost 0 bases. Per germline, CDR1 SGHTS and CDR2 YDEGEE. The CDR3 loop spans 18 amino acids. CDR3 nucleotide sequence: TGTGCCAGCAGCCCGGGACTAGCGGGAGATTTCTCCTACAATGAGCAGTTCTTC. Amino acids: CASSPGLAGDFSYNEQFF.

J is TRBJ2-2 and V is TRBV5-1; D remains ambiguous. Germline V lookup: CDR1 SGHRS, CDR2 YFSETQ. This CDR3 is 12 amino acids long. Trimming pared 5 bases from V and 3 bases from J, leaving 5 bases between. CDR3 bases: TGCGCCAGCAGTAGAGACACCGGGGAGCTGTTTTTT. It codes for CASSRDTGELFF. Variable domain in full (rest from reference TRBV5-1 and TRBJ2-2): KAGVTQTPRYLIKTRGQQVTLSCSPISGHRSVSWYQQTPGQGLQFLFEYFSETQRNKGNFPGRFSGRQFSNSRSEMNVSTLELGDSALYLCASSRDTGELFFGEGSRLTVL.

This chain joins TRBV7-8 and TRBJ2-7, with a tentative D call TRBD1 (6 bases). Germline CDR1 reads SGHVS; CDR2 reads FQNEAQ. The ends were cut back, 0 bases at V and 9 bases at J, with 21 bases in the middle. The CDR3 runs to 16 residues. The CDR3: CASSLADRPRSSGQYF. The DNA for the CDR3 is TGTGCCAGCAGCTTAGCTGACAGGCCTCGGTCTTCGGGGCAGTACTTC.

The chain joins TRBV19 to TRBJ2-5; a weak D match, TRBD2 (6 bases). This CDR3 has 13 amino acids. V was clipped by 4 bases and J by 4 bases, with 10 bases between them. CDR1 and CDR2 from the germline V gene are LNHDA and SQIVND (reference sequence). In nucleotides, the CDR3 is TGTGCCAGTAGTACGACTAGGGGAGAGACCCAGTACTTC. Its translation: CASSTTRGETQYF.

V usage is TRBV19 and J usage is TRBJ1-3; D ambiguous. This CDR3 comprises 13 residues. V was shortened by 5 bases and J by 2 bases, with 7 bases between the two germline ends. Germline values: CDR1 LNHDA, CDR2 SQIVND (reference sequence). CDR3 loop: CASSVRAGNTIYF. The CDR3 nucleotides are TGTGCCAGTAGTGTCCGGGCTGGAAACACCATATATTTT. Full variable domain (remainder filled in from reference TRBV19 and TRBJ1-3): DGGITQSPKYLFRKEGQNVTLSCEQNLNHDAMYWYRQDPGQGLRLIYYSQIVNDFQKGDIAEGYSVSREKKESFPLTVTSAQKNPTAFYLCASSVRAGNTIYFGEGSWLTVV.

The table lists this clone with a count of one. The chain carries TRBV13 and TRBJ2-5, with D hard to call. The V end was cut by 2 bases, the J end by 5 bases, with 3 bases between. The germline V gene encodes CDR1 PRHDT and CDR2 FYEKMQ (reference sequence). The CDR3 spans 11 residues. CDR3 DNA: TGTGCCAGCAGCTTACGGGAGACCCAGTACTTC. It yields the protein CASSLRETQYF.

The rearrangement links TRBV10-3 to TRBJ2-5, with D perhaps TRBD2 (6 bases). V lost 0 bases to trimming and J lost 4 bases, with 24 bases between them. The V gene's germline CDR1 is ENHRY and CDR2 SYGVKD. The CDR3 is 19 residues long. CDR3 nucleotides: TGTGCCATCAGTGAGTCGGGGGGTAGCGGCCTACGTGGAGGAGAGACCCAGTACTTC. Its protein product is CAISESGGSGLRGGETQYF.

The rearrangement links TRBV5-1 to TRBJ1-1; the D gene is possibly TRBD1 (5 bases). Germline V CDR1 and CDR2: SGHRS, YFSETQ. V dropped 0 bases and J dropped 11 bases, with 17 bases sitting between them. The CDR3 length is 14 residues. The CDR3 DNA reads TGCGCCAGCAGCTTGGTAGGACAAGGAGATCCCGCTTTCTTT. Encoded protein: CASSLVGQGDPAFF.

The chain couples TRBV10-2 to TRBJ2-3; tentatively, D is TRBD1 (5 bases). Trimming shortened V by 2 bases and J by 5 bases, and 5 bases separated the two germline ends. The CDR3 sequence is 12 residues long. Germline V CDR1 and CDR2: WSHSY, SAAADI. This chain's CDR3 is CASSERGDTQYF. The CDR3, as DNA: TGCGCCAGCAGTGAGAGGGGAGATACGCAGTATTTT.

Sample share makes this clone medium-sized. The chain employs TRBV11-2 and TRBJ1-3; D ambiguous. Germline CDR1 reads SGHAT; CDR2 reads FQNNGV. V lost 0 bases and J 4 bases, leaving 4 bases between the germline ends. CDR3 length equals 13 residues. The CDR3 region is CASSLDRGNTIYF. The CDR3 DNA reads TGTGCCAGCAGCTTAGACAGGGGAAACACCATATATTTT.

The gene calls are TRBV6-1 and TRBJ2-7, with D possibly TRBD1 on 6 matching bases. V lost 6 bases to trimming and J lost 0 bases, with 15 bases between them. Looked up from germline, CDR1 is MNHNS and CDR2 is SASEGT. This CDR3 region has 15 residues. The CDR3 nucleotides read TGTGCCAGCAGAGTCGGCAGGGGACCCTCCTACGAGCAGTACTTC. This gives the protein CASRVGRGPSYEQYF.

V gene TRBV19 combines with J gene TRBJ2-7; D is uncertain. CDR3 length: 14 residues. Germline V lookup: CDR1 LNHDA, CDR2 SQIVND (reference sequence). The germline V and J ends were trimmed by 3 bases and 0 bases, with 9 bases remaining between them. CDR3 coding DNA: TGTGCCAGTAGTATCCAGAGGAGCTCCTACGAGCAGTACTTC. Translated: CASSIQRSSYEQYF.

Comments on this clone: This specimen includes other DNA sequences encoding the same CDR3. The chain carries TRBV27 and TRBJ2-7, with D unclear. The CDR3 has 13 amino acids. Germline-derived CDR1 and CDR2 are MNHEY and SMNVEV (reference sequence). V lost 4 bases and J 2 bases, leaving 9 bases between the germline ends. CDR3 in DNA: TGTGCCAGCAGTTCGTGGCCGCCCTACGAGCAGTACTTC. It is translated as CASSSWPPYEQYF.

CDR3 in amino acids: CASSGGRTNYGYTF. For the CDR3, the DNA is TGTGCCAGCTCTGGGGGCAGGACTAACTATGGCTACACCTTC. The chain uses TRBV19 and TRBJ1-2; the D gene is possibly TRBD1 (6 bases). The V end was cut by 9 bases, the J end by 0 bases, with 14 bases between. There are 14 residues in the CDR3. CDR1 and CDR2 (germline): LNHDA, SQIVND (reference sequence).

The chain links TRBV18 to TRBJ1-5, with D maybe TRBD1 (5 bases). The length of the CDR3 is 18 residues. Germline assignment: CDR1 KGHSH and CDR2 LQKENI. V was cut by 0 bases and J by 4 bases, with 19 bases left in between. CDR3 region: CASSPPGEDPIRNQPQHF. In nucleotides, the CDR3 is TGTGCCAGCTCACCACCGGGGGAGGACCCTATAAGGAATCAGCCCCAGCATTTT.

This chain links TRBV7-9 with TRBJ2-4, with a weak D call TRBD1 (5 bases). The CDR3 spans 15 residues. The V end was cut by 4 bases, the J end by 2 bases, with 12 bases between. Germline loops: CDR1 SEHNR, CDR2 FQNEAQ (reference sequence). The CDR3 nucleotides read TGTGCCAGCAGCTCGGCAGGGTCTTCCAAAAACATTCAGTACTTC. This encodes CASSSAGSSKNIQYF.

V usage is TRBV2 and J usage is TRBJ2-7; 8 positions agree with TRBD1. This CDR3 is built from 15 residues. Germline CDR1 SNHLY, CDR2 FYNNEI. The V gene end was trimmed by 1 base and the J gene end by 1 base; junction bases not matched to a gene: 3. CDR3 DNA: TGTGCCAGCAGTGAAGGGACAGGGCTATCCTACGAGCAGTACTTC. Protein: CASSEGTGLSYEQYF. The entire variable domain, with the rest obtained from reference TRBV2 and TRBJ2-7, is as follows: EPEVTQTPSHQVTQMGQEVILRCVPISNHLYFYWYRQILGQKVEFLVSFYNNEISEKSEIFDDQFSVERPDGSNFTLKIRSTKLEDSAMYFCASSEGTGLSYEQYFGPGTRLTVT.